This T cell receptor (beta chain) was captured by sequencing in a study of cytotoxic CD8 clonotypes in ibrutinib-treated CLL. About the research overall: Sample averages reached 255,043 productive templates and 85,000 to 100,000 productive rearrangements.

Sequencing was performed with immunoSEQ multiplex PCR; in TCRdb, only in-frame clones are kept and a portion is missing. The table lists around 14,000 clones, about 55% of them singletons. Whole-study results and caveats: While tracking circulating CD8+ T-cell counts, baseline clonality exceeded that of age-matched healthy donors.

The CDR3 runs to 15 residues. Germline V gene data show CDR1 as SGHVS and CDR2 as FQNEAQ. V was trimmed by 5 bases and J by 1 base, leaving 13 bases between them. Comments on this clone: Its antigen is as yet unknown. This same CDR3 is encoded by further DNA sequences in the sample.

The rearrangement links TRBV7-8 to TRBJ2-3, with D possibly TRBD2 on 7 matching bases. This receptor was taken from a human donor with chronic lymphocytic leukemia. The material sequenced was PBMCs, taken at an approximately 22-month disease-progression time point, from a patient treated with ibrutinib. For the CDR3, the DNA is TGTGCCAGCAGCCTGGGGGGGCGCGGCACAGATACGCAGTATTTT. Encoded protein: CASSLGGRGTDTQYF. Combining the CDR3 with reference TRBV7-8 and TRBJ2-3 gives the whole variable domain GAGVSQSPRYKVAKRGQDVALRCDPISGHVSLFWYQQALGQGPEFLTYFQNEAQLDKSGLPSDRFFAERPEGSVSTLKIQRTQQEDSAVYLCASSLGGRGTDTQYFGPGTRLTVL.